A selection of T cell receptor beta chains follows, all from one sample in a study of response to subunit inactivated influenza vaccine. One entry per CDR3 protein, called by TCRdb with MiXCR from the RT-PCR reads. The sample consists of about 180,000 distinct CDR3 sequences, around 9% of them appearing once. The sequencing used non-naive T cells sorted from PBMCs, collected on the day of vaccination. Receptors were obtained from a man aged 50 to 59 who received an inactivated influenza vaccine. CDR3s include the opening cysteine and the closing phenylalanine or tryptophan. D genes are given only for firm matches. The size entry is marked missing in some rows and otherwise reads once, few, many or a size class.

j_call clone_size v_call d_call cdr3_nt cdr3_aa
TRBJ2-7 many TRBV6-5 - TGTGCCAGCAGTTACTCGAGCCTGGGGAGCTACGAGCAGTACTTC CASSYSSLGSYEQYF
TRBJ2-3 - TRBV28 TRBD2 TGTGCCAGCAGTCTCACTAAGCGGGGGGCGGGGACAGATACGCAGTATTTT CASSLTKRGAGTDTQYF
TRBJ2-1 many TRBV3-1 TRBD2 TGTGCCAGCAGCCAATTTCTGTCGGTCGATAGCGGGGGACACAATGAGCAGTTCTTC CASSQFLSVDSGGHNEQFF
TRBJ2-3 - TRBV5-6 TRBD1 TGTGCCAGCAGTATGACAGGGTACACAGATACGCAGTATTTT CASSMTGYTDTQYF
TRBJ1-4 few TRBV28 - TGTGCCAGCGGGGGCTTAGGTGAAAAACTGTTTTTT CASGGLGEKLFF
TRBJ2-1 many TRBV10-2 - TGCGCCAGCAGTGAGTCGAATTTGGGGCTGGTTTACAATGAGCAGTTCTTC CASSESNLGLVYNEQFF
TRBJ1-5 few TRBV20-1 - TGCAGTGCTAAGCTTCGGCAGAAAAATCAGCCCCAGCATTTT CSAKLRQKNQPQHF
TRBJ2-2 many TRBV5-1 - TGCGCCAGCAGCCCTTTGAGAACCGGGGAGCTGTTTTTT CASSPLRTGELFF
TRBJ2-2 many TRBV29-1 - TGCAGCGTTGCGTCCCAGGGATTGAACACCGGGGAGCTGTTTTTT CSVASQGLNTGELFF
TRBJ2-7 - TRBV4-2 TRBD1 TGTGCCAGCAGCCAAGAGAGACAGGGATTCTACGAGCAGTACTTC CASSQERQGFYEQYF
TRBJ2-3 many TRBV28 - TGTGCCAGCCGCCGGCGGCGGTTGGTTATTGGCACAGATACGCAGTATTTT CASRRRRLVIGTDTQYF
TRBJ1-2 many TRBV6-1 TRBD1 TGTGCCAGCAGGGGACAGGGAGCTAACTATGGCTACACCTTC CASRGQGANYGYTF
TRBJ2-7 many TRBV7-2 TRBD1 TGTGCCAGCAGCTTAGTTGGGCAGGGGGACTACGAGCAGTACTTC CASSLVGQGDYEQYF
TRBJ2-4 few TRBV10-2 - TGCGCCAGCAACCCAGGGACAAACATTCAGTACTTC CASNPGTNIQYF
TRBJ2-3 few TRBV6-2/TRBV6-3 TRBD2 TGTGCCGCCCAGTCGGGCGGGGGGCGCACAGATACGCAGTATTTT CAAQSGGGRTDTQYF
TRBJ2-3 few TRBV7-9 TRBD1 TGTGCCAGCAGCTCCTGGACAGGGGGAAGCACAGATACGCAGTATTTT CASSSWTGGSTDTQYF
TRBJ2-2 many TRBV6-1 - TGTGCCAGCAGTGGGAACTTTGGGGGAGACACCGGGGAGCTGTTTTTT CASSGNFGGDTGELFF
TRBJ2-1 - TRBV5-5 - TGTGCCAGCAGCTTGGCGGCAGGACGAAGCAATGAGCAGTTCTTC CASSLAAGRSNEQFF
TRBJ2-6 - TRBV7-3 - TGTGCCAGCAGCTTAAACGGCCCGATCAACTCTGGGGCCAACGTCCTGACTTTC CASSLNGPINSGANVLTF
TRBJ1-3 many TRBV12-3/TRBV12-4 TRBD1 TGTGCCAGCAGCAACCGGGACAGGTGGTCTGGAAACACCATATATTTT CASSNRDRWSGNTIYF
TRBJ1-2 - TRBV20-1 - TGCTGCGCTAGGGGCCAGGCTCCGGGCGGTAACTATGGCTACACCTTC CCARGQAPGGNYGYTF
TRBJ2-5 few TRBV20-1 TRBD2 TGCAGTGCTCTCACTAGCGGGAGAGGAGAAGGAGGGGAGACCCAGTACTTC CSALTSGRGEGGETQYF
TRBJ1-1 many TRBV5-1 - TGCGCCAGCAGCCCGACGGGGGGGGAATTAGAAGCTTTCTTT CASSPTGGELEAFF
TRBJ2-3 many TRBV20-1 - TGCAGTGCTAATGGGGGAAACACAGATACGCAGTATTTT CSANGGNTDTQYF
TRBJ2-7 - TRBV27 TRBD1 TGTGCCAGCAGTTTTGCCAGGGGGCCCCTCTACGAGCAGTACTTC CASSFARGPLYEQYF
TRBJ2-2 - TRBV20-1 TRBD1 TGCAGTGCGCCAGGGACAGGGAACCCAGGGGAGCTGTTTTTT CSAPGTGNPGELFF
TRBJ2-3 - TRBV11-2 TRBD1 TGTGCCAGCAGCCACCGGGACAGGGAGAGAAATACGCAGTATTTT CASSHRDRERNTQYF
TRBJ2-5 - TRBV24-1 - TGTGCCACCAGTGAACACCGGGACCCTCGACACCAGTACTTC CATSEHRDPRHQYF
TRBJ2-3 many TRBV18 - TGTGCCAGCTCACCAAAGGGAAGGAGGAGCACAGATACGCAGTATTTT CASSPKGRRSTDTQYF
TRBJ2-1 many TRBV20-1 - TGCAGTGCTCCCCCTCGAATCGGGCCGTACAATGAGCAGTTCTTC CSAPPRIGPYNEQFF
TRBJ2-1 many TRBV5-5 - TGTGCCAGCAGCTTGTGGGAGAGGGAGCAGTTCTTC CASSLWEREQFF
TRBJ2-3 few TRBV5-6 - TGTGCCAGCAGCTTGTCTCAAGCAGATACGCAGTATTTT CASSLSQADTQYF
TRBJ2-1 - TRBV20-1 - TGCAGTGCTAGGAACAATCCCTCACGGCTAGAGCAGTTCTTC CSARNNPSRLEQFF
TRBJ2-5 many TRBV10-3 - TGTGCCATCAGCGACAGGGAGGGAGAGACCCAGTACTTC CAISDREGETQYF
TRBJ1-2 - TRBV29-1 TRBD1 TGCAGCGTTAGGGGCAGGGGGCCGGTCGGCTACACCTTC CSVRGRGPVGYTF
TRBJ1-5 many TRBV4-2 - TGTGCCAGCAGCCCGCTTATCCAGAATCAGCCCCAGCATTTT CASSPLIQNQPQHF
TRBJ2-1 few TRBV3-1 - TGTGCCAGCAGCCTTACCGGCTCCTCCGATAATGAGCAGTTCTTC CASSLTGSSDNEQFF
TRBJ2-1 many TRBV9 - TGTGCCAGCAGCCCCACCGGGTCTTCCTACAATGAGCAGTTCTTC CASSPTGSSYNEQFF
TRBJ1-6 - TRBV27 - TGTGCCAGCAGGGCGAGCTCCTATAATTCACCCCTCCACTTT CASRASSYNSPLHF
TRBJ2-5 - TRBV28 - TGTGCCAGCAGTTCGGGGCAGGGAGGAAGGGAGACCCAGTACTTC CASSSGQGGRETQYF
TRBJ2-5 few TRBV29-1 - TGCAGCGTTGATGGGAGGCTGAAGGGGACCCAGTACTTC CSVDGRLKGTQYF
TRBJ2-7 many TRBV5-1 TRBD2 TGCGCCAGCAGCTTCAGTAGCGGGAGTCAGAATTACGAGCAGTACTTC CASSFSSGSQNYEQYF